Sequencing of this T cell receptor (beta chain) was carried out in a study of cytomegalovirus exposure and HLA in healthy donors. Study-level findings and limits: Analyses of presence/absence relied on an assumption of roughly uniform sequencing depth across donors. Information on immune exposure was restricted to one variable (CMV serostatus).

Use of 60 Vbeta and 13 Jbeta primers characterized the PCR. Sequencing used immunoSEQ multiplex PCR; TCRdb keeps in-frame clones, though not all of them. The sample lists about 160,000 clones; approximately 79% were seen once. CDR1 is KGHSH, CDR2 LQKENI, per germline. The CDR3 totals 16 residues. V was pared by 7 bases and J by 7 bases, with 11 bases of the junction left unmatched. This clone was picked up one time. Antigen specificity is unknown. What was sequenced was PBMCs. The receptor was isolated from a human donor in good health. This chain links TRBV18 with TRBJ1-6; TRBD1 aligns across 9 bases. The DNA for the CDR3 is TGTGCCAGCTACCGGGACAGGGTGAGGAAGAATTCACCCCTCCACTTT. Translating gives CASYRDRVRKNSPLHF.